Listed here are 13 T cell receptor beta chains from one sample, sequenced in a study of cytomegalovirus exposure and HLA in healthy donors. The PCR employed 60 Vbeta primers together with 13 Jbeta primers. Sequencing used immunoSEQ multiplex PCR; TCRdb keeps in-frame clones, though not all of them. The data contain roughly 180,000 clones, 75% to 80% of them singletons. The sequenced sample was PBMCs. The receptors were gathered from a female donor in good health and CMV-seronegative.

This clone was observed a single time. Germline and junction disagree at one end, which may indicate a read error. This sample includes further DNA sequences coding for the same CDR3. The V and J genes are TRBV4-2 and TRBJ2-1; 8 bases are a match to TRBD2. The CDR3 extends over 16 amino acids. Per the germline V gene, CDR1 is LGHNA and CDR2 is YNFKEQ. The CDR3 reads CASSQDLTGGRNEQFF. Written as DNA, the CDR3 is TGTGCCAGCAGCCAAGATCTTACGGGGGGGAGGAATGAGCAATTCTTC.

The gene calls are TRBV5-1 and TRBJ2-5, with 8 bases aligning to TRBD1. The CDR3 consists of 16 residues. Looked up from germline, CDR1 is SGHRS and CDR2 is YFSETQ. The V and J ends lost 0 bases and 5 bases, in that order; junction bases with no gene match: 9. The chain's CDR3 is CASSLAPQGAGETQYF. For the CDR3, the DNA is TGCGCCAGCAGCTTGGCCCCTCAGGGGGCGGGGGAGACCCAGTACTTC. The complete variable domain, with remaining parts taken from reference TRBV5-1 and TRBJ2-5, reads KAGVTQTPRYLIKTRGQQVTLSCSPISGHRSVSWYQQTPGQGLQFLFEYFSETQRNKGNFPGRFSGRQFSNSRSEMNVSTLELGDSALYLCASSLAPQGAGETQYFGPGTRLLVL.

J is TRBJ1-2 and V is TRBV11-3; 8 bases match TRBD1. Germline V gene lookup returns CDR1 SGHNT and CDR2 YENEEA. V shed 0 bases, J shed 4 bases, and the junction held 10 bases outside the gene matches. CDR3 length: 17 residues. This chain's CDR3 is CASSLEGLGQESYGYTF. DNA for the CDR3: TGTGCCAGCAGCTTAGAGGGACTGGGACAGGAGAGCTATGGCTACACCTTC.

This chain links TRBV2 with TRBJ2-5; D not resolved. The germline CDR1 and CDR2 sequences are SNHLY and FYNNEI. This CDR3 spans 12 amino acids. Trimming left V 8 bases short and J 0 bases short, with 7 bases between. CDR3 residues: CASVEYQETQYF. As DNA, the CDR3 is TGTGCCAGCGTCGAGTACCAAGAGACCCAGTACTTC.

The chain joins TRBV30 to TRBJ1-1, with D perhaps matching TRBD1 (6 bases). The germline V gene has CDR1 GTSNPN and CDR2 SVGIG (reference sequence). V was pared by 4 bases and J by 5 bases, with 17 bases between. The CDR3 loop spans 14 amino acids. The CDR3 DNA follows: TGTGCCTGGACGCCCGAAACAGGGCTGACTGAAGCTTTCTTT. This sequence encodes CAWTPETGLTEAFF.

The CDR3 region is CASSFGDRGFTGELFF. The CDR3 coding sequence is TGTGCCAGCAGCTTTGGAGACAGGGGTTTCACCGGGGAGCTGTTTTTT. This sequence joins TRBV5-4 and TRBJ2-2; 8 bases agree with TRBD1. Germline V gene data show CDR1 as SGHNT and CDR2 as YYREEE (reference sequence). V lost 2 bases, J lost 4 bases, and 7 bases stayed unmatched. This CDR3 spans 16 amino acids.

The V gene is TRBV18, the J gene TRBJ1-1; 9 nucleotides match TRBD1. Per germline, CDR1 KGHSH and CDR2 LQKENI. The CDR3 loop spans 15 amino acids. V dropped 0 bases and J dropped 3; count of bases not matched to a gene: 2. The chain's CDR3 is CASSPPGQGYTEAFF. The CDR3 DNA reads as TGTGCCAGCTCACCACCGGGACAGGGTTACACTGAAGCTTTCTTT.

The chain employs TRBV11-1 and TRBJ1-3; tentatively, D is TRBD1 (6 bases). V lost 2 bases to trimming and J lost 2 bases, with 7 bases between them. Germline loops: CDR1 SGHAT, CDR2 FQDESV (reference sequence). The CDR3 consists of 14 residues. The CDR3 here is CASSLWDTGNTIYF. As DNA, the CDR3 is TGTGCCAGCAGCTTATGGGACACTGGAAACACCATATATTTT.

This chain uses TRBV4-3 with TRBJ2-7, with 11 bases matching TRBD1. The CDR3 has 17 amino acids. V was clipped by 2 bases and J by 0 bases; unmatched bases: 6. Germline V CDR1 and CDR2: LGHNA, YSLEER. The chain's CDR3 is CASSQQLGTGGSYEQYF. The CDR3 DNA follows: TGCGCCAGCAGCCAACAACTCGGGACAGGGGGCTCCTACGAGCAGTACTTC.

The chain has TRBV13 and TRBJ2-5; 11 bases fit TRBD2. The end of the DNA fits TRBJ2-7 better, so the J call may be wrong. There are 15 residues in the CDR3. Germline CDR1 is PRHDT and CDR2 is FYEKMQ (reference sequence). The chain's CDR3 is CASSLLTSGEYEQYF. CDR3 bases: TGTGCCAGCAGCCTCCTGACTAGCGGGGAATACGAGCAGTACTTC.

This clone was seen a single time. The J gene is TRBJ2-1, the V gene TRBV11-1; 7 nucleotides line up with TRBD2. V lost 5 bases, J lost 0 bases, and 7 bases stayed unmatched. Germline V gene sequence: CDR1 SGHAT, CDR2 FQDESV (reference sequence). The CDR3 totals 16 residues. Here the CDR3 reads CASSLLAPSSYNEQFF. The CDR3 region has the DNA TGTGCCAGCAGCCTACTAGCGCCGAGCTCCTACAATGAGCAGTTCTTC. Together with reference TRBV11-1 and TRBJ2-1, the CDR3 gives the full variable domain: EAEVAQSPRYKITEKSQAVAFWCDPISGHATLYWYRQILGQGPELLVQFQDESVVDDSQLPKDRFSAERLKGVDSTLKIQPAELGDSAMYLCASSLLAPSSYNEQFFGPGTRLTVL.

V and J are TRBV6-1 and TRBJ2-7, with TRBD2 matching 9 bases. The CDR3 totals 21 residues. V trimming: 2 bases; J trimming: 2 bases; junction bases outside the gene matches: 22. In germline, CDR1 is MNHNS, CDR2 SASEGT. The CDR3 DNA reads TGTGCCAGCAGTGAACCAGGGGGGAGAGCGGGAGGCCCCTTTCCCACCTACGAGCAGTACTTC. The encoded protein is CASSEPGGRAGGPFPTYEQYF.

This CDR3 is CASSSGQGLNRYEQYF. The CDR3 DNA reads as TGTGCCAGCAGCTCGGGACAGGGCCTCAACCGCTACGAGCAGTACTTC. V usage is TRBV7-9 and J usage is TRBJ2-7; 9 positions agree with TRBD1. The germline V gene encodes CDR1 SEHNR and CDR2 FQNEAQ (reference sequence). The J segment lost 3 bases and the V segment lost 4 bases, leaving 10 bases of the junction unmatched. This CDR3 has 16 amino acids.